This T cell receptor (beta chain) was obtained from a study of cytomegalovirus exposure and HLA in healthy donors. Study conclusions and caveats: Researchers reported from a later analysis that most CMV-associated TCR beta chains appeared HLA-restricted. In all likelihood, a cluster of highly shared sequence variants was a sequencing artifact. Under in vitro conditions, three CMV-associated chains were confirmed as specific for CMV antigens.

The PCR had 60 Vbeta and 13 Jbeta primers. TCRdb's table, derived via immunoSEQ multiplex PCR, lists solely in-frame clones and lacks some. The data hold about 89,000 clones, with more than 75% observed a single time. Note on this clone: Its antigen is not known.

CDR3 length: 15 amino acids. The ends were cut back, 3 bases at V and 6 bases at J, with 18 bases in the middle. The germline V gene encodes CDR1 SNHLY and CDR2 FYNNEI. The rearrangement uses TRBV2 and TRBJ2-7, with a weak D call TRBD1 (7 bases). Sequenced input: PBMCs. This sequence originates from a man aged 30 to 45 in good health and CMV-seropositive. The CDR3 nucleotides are TGTGCCAGCAGTGAGTCCAGGGGGGCCTTCCTCGAGCAGTACTTC. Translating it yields CASSESRGAFLEQYF.